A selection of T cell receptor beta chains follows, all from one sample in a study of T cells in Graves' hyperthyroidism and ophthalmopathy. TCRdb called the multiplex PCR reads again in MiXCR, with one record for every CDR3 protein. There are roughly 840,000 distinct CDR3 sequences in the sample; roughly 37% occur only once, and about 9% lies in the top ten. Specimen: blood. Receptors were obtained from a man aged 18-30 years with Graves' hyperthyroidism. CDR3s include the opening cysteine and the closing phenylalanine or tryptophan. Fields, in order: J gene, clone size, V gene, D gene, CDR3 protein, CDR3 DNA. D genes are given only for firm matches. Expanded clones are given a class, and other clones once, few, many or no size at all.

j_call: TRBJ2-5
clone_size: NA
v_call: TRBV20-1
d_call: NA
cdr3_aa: CSARDLTETQYF
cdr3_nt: TGCAGTGCTAGAGATCTAACAGAGACCCAGTACTTC

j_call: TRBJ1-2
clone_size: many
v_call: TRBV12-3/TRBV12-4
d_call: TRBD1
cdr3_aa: CASSLGDSYGYTF
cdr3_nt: TGTGCCAGTAGTCTAGGGGACAGCTATGGCTACACCTTC

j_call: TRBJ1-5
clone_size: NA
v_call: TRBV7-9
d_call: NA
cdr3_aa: CASSLGWESGSNQPQHF
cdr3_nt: TGTGCCAGCAGCTTAGGTTGGGAGTCGGGGAGCAATCAGCCCCAGCATTTT

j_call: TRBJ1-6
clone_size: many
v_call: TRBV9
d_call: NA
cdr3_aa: CASNKGSSYNSPLHF
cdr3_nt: TGTGCCAGCAACAAAGGGAGCTCCTATAATTCACCCCTCCACTTT

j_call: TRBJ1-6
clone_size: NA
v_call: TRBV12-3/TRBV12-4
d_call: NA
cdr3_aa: CASSLRQALNSPLHF
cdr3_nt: TGTGCCAGCAGTCTCCGACAGGCTCTTAATTCACCCCTCCACTTT

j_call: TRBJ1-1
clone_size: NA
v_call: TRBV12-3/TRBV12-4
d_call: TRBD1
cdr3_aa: CASSRGNRGGDEAFF
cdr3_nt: TGTGCCAGCAGTCGCGGAAACAGGGGAGGTGATGAAGCTTTCTTT

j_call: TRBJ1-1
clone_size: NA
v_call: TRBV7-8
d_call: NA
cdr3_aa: CASSQDSLLEDYDMNTEAFF
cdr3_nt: TGCGCCAGCAGCCAAGACTCCCTTTTGGAGGATTATGACATGAACACTGAAGCTTTCTTT

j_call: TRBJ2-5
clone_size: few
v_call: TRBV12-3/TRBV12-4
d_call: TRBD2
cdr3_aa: CASSNSGGAGETQYF
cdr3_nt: TGTGCCAGCAGTAATAGCGGGGGGGCCGGGGAGACCCAGTACTTC

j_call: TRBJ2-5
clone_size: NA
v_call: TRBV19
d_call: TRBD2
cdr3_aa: CASSLDGAGGVQGETQYF
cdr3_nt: TGTGCCAGTAGTTTGGACGGGGCGGGGGGCGTCCAAGGAGAGACCCAGTACTTC

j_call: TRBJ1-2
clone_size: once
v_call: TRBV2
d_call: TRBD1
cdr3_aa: CASSENRQGGDYGYTF
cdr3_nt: TGTGCCAGCAGTGAGAACCGACAGGGTGGGGACTATGGCTACACCTTC

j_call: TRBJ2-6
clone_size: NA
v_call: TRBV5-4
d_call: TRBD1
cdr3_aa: CASSQEARTGSTGANVLTF
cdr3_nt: TGTGCCAGCAGCCAAGAAGCGCGGACAGGGAGCACCGGGGCCAACGTCCTGACTTTC

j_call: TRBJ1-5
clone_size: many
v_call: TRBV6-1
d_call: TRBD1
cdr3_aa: CASSGGQGKQPQHF
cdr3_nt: TGTGCCAGCAGCGGGGGACAGGGCAAACAGCCCCAGCATTTT

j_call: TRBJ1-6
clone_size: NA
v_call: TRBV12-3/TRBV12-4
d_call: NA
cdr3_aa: CASSYNPGIMINSPLHF
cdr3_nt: TGTGCCAGCAGTTACAACCCCGGGATCATGATTAATTCACCCCTCCACTTT

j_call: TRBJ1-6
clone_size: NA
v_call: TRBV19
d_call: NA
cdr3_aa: CASSIKGRNYGHF
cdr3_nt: TGTGCCAGTAGTATAAAGGGCAGGAACTATGGCCACTTT

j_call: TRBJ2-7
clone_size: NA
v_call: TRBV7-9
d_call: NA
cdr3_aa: CASSLGWETNEQYF
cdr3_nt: TGTGCCAGCAGCTTAGGCTGGGAAACCAACGAGCAGTACTTC

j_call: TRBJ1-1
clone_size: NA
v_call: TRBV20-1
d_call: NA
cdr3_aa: CSARDWVEAFF
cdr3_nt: TGCAGTGCAAGGGACTGGGTGGAAGCTTTCTTT

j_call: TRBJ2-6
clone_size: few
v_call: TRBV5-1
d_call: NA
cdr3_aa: CASAPGDSGANVLTF
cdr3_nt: TGCGCCAGCGCCCCAGGGGACTCTGGGGCCAACGTCCTGACTTTC

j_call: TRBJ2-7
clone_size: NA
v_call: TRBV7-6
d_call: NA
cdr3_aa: CASSLEGTLTRQYF
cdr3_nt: TGTGCCAGCAGCTTAGAAGGGACCCTGACTAGGCAGTACTTC

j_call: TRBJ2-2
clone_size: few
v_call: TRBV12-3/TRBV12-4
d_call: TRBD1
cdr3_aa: CASYYRGTNTGELFF
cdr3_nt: TGTGCCAGCTACTACAGGGGTACGAACACCGGGGAGCTGTTTTTT

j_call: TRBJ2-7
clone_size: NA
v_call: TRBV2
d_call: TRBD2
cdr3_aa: CASSPFSGASYEQYF
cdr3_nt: TGTGCCAGCAGCCCTTTCAGCGGGGCCTCCTACGAGCAGTACTTC

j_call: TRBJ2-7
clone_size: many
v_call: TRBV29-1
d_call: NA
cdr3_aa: CSVEDQGCGYEQYF
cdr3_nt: TGCAGCGTTGAAGATCAGGGGTGCGGCTACGAGCAGTACTTC

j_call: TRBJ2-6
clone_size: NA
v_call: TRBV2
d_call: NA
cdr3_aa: CASSVGTGANVLTF
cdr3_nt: TGTGCTAGTAGCGTAGGGACTGGGGCCAACGTCCTGACTTTC

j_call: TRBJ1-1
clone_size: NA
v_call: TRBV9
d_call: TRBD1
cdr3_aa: CASSATGREGLDTEAFF
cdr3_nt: TGTGCCAGCAGCGCGACAGGGAGGGAAGGGTTGGACACTGAAGCTTTCTTT